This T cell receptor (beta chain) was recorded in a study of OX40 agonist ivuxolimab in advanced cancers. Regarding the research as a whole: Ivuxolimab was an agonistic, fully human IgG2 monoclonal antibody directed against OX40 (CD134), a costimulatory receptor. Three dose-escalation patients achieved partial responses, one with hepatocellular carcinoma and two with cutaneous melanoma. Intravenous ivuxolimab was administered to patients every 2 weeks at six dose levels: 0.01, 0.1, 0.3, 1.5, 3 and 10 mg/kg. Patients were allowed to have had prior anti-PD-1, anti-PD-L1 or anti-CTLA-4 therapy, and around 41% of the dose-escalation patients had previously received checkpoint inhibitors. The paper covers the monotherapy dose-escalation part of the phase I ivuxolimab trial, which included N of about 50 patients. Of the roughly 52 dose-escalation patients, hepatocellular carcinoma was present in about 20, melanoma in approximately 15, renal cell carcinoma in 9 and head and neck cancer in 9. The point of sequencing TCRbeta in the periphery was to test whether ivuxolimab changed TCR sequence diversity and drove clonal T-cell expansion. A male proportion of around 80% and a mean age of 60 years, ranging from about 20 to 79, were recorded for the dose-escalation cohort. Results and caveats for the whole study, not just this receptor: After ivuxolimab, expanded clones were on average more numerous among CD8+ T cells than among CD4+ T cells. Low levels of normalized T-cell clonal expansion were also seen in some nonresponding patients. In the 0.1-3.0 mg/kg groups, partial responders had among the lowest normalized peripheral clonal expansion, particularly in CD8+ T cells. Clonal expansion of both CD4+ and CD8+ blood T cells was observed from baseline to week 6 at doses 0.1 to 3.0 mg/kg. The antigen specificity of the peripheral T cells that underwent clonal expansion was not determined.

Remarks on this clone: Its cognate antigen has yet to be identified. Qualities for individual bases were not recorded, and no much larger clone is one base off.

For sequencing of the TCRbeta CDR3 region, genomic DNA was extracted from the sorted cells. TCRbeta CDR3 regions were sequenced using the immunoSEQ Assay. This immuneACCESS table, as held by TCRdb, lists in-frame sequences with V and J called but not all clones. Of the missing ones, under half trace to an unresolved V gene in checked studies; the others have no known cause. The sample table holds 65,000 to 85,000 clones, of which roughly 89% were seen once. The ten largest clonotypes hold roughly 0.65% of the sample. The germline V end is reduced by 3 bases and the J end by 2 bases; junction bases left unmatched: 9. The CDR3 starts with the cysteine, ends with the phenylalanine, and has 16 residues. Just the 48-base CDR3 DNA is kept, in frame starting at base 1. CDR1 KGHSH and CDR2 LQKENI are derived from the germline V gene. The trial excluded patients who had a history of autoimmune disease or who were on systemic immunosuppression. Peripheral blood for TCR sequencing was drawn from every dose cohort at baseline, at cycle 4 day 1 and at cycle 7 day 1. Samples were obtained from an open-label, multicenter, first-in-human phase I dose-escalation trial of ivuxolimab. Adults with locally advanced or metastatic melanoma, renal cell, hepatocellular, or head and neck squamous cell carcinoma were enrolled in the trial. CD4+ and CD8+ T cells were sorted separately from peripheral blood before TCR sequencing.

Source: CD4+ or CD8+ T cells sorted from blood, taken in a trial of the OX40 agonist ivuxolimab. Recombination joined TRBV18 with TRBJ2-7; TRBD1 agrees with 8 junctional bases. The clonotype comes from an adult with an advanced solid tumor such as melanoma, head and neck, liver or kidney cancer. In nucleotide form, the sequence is TGTGCCAGCTCACCCTCCATGACAGGGGCGACCTACGAGCAGTACTTC. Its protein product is CASSPSMTGATYEQYF.